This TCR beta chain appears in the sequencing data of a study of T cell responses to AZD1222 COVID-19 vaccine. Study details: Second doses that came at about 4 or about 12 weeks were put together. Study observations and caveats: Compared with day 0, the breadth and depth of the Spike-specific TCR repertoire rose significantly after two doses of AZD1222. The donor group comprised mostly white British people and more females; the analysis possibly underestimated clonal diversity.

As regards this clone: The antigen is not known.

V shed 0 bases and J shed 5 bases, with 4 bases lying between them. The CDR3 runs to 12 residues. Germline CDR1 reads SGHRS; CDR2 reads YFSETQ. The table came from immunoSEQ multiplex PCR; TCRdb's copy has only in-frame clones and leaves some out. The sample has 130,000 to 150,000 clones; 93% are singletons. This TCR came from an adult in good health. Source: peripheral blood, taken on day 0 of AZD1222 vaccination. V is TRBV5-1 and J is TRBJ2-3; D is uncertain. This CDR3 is CASSLAGDTQYF. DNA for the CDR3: TGCGCCAGCAGCTTGGCTGGAGATACGCAGTATTTT. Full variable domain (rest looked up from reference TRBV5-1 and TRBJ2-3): KAGVTQTPRYLIKTRGQQVTLSCSPISGHRSVSWYQQTPGQGLQFLFEYFSETQRNKGNFPGRFSGRQFSNSRSEMNVSTLELGDSALYLCASSLAGDTQYFGPGTRLTVL.